The 14 T cell receptor beta chains in this list originate from one sample, sequenced in a study of shared clonotypes between healthy human individuals. Assay: immunoSEQ multiplex PCR; the TCRdb copy retains only in-frame clones and omits some. The table includes approximately 2.1 million clones, approximately 93% detected once. The sample was naive CD4+ T cells from PBMCs. The subset: CD45RA+ positively selected. All receptors derive from a man between 18 and 35 years old in good health. Some clones in this sample may be carry-over from other donors' samples.

The rearrangement links TRBV14 to TRBJ2-3, with 9 bases that match TRBD1. The CDR3 totals 17 residues. The V segment lost 1 base and the J segment 4 bases; nucleotides outside the gene matches: 9. Per the germline V gene, CDR1 is SGHDN and CDR2 is FVKESK. CDR3 coding DNA: TGTGCCAGCAGCCAAGGCTACAGGGGGCTAATCGCAGATACGCAGTATTTT. It translates to CASSQGYRGLIADTQYF.

J is TRBJ1-1 and V is TRBV4-3; maybe TRBD1 (5 bases). Between the trimmed V and J ends, which lost 3 bases and 6 bases, there was a span of 14 bases. CDR1 and CDR2 (germline): LGHNA, YSLEER. This CDR3 spans 14 amino acids. The CDR3 DNA sequence: TGCGCCAGCAGCCATCTAAGTGGGGGGGCTGAAGCTTTCTTT. It codes for CASSHLSGGAEAFF.

V gene TRBV5-5 combines with J gene TRBJ2-1; perhaps TRBD2 as D (6 bases). The CDR3 contains 15 residues. Looked up from germline, CDR1 is SGHKS and CDR2 is YYEKEE (reference sequence). Between the trimmed V and J ends, which lost 4 bases and 2 bases, there was a span of 13 bases. The CDR3 DNA reads as TGTGCCAGCAGCCTGGTGGGGAGGCCCTACAATGAGCAGTTCTTC. It codes for CASSLVGRPYNEQFF.

On this clone itself: Germline is not matched at one junction end, which may reflect a read error. The chain employs TRBV7-2 and TRBJ2-3; 12 bases align to TRBD1. CDR1 is SGHTA and CDR2 is FQGNSA in the germline V gene. The CDR3 loop spans 15 amino acids. The CDR3 coding sequence is TGTGCCAGCAGCCTATCTTCCGGGACAGGGGGCGCAAAACGGTTT. It codes for CASSLSSGTGGAKRF.

J is TRBJ1-5 and V is TRBV2; 10 nucleotides agree with TRBD1. CDR3 length: 15 residues. The germline gives CDR1 SNHLY, CDR2 FYNNEI. With 4 bases clipped from V and 5 bases from J, the junction kept 5 bases outside the gene matches. In DNA form, the CDR3 reads TGTGCCAGCAGTGGGACAGGGGGGCAAGATCAGCCCCAGCATTTT. As protein: CASSGTGGQDQPQHF.

The chain carries TRBV15 and TRBJ2-2, with 8 bases that match TRBD1. The CDR3 has 18 amino acids. Looked up from germline, CDR1 is LNHNV and CDR2 is YYDKDF (reference sequence). V shed 2 bases and J 1 base; nucleotides not matched to a gene: 9. The CDR3 here is CATSRSGGQAGNTGELFF. CDR3 nucleotides: TGTGCCACCAGCAGATCCGGGGGACAGGCGGGGAACACCGGGGAGCTGTTTTTT.

This chain uses TRBV4-3 with TRBJ2-2, with no clear D. This CDR3 comprises 16 residues. Trimming shortened V by 0 bases and J by 0 bases, and 8 bases separated the two germline ends. CDR1 and CDR2 from the germline V gene are LGHNA and YSLEER. CDR3 amino acids: CASSQEIYTNTGELFF. CDR3 bases: TGCGCCAGCAGCCAAGAGATATATACGAACACCGGGGAGCTGTTTTTT.

V gene TRBV7-2 combines with J gene TRBJ1-5; no firm D call. Germline CDR1 reads SGHTA; CDR2 reads FQGNSA. Between the trimmed V and J ends, which lost 2 bases and 11 bases, there was a span of 13 bases. This CDR3 comprises 13 residues. In nucleotides, the CDR3 is TGTGCCAGCAGCTTACAACTCAGTGGGGCCCAGCATTTT. It yields the protein CASSLQLSGAQHF. Full variable domain (rest looked up from reference TRBV7-2 and TRBJ1-5): GAGVSQSPSNKVTEKGKDVELRCDPISGHTALYWYRQSLGQGLEFLIYFQGNSAPDKSGLPSDRFSAERTGGSVSTLTIQRTQQEDSAVYLCASSLQLSGAQHFGDGTRLSIL.

The DNA of the CDR3 is TGTGCCAGCAGCCCACTAGGTGTGTCTTACGAGCAGTACTTC. The encoded protein is CASSPLGVSYEQYF. The rearrangement links TRBV13 to TRBJ2-7; perhaps TRBD2 as D (5 bases). V lost 5 bases to trimming and J lost 4 bases, with 15 bases between them. CDR3 length equals 14 residues. In germline, CDR1 is PRHDT, CDR2 FYEKMQ (reference sequence). Filled out from reference TRBV13 and TRBJ2-7, the complete variable domain reads AAGVIQSPRHLIKEKRETATLKCYPIPRHDTVYWYQQGPGQDPQFLISFYEKMQSDKGSIPDRFSAQQFSDYHSELNMSSLELGDSALYFCASSPLGVSYEQYFGPGTRLTVT.

For the CDR3, the DNA is TGTGCCAGCACGGACACCACAACCGGGGTCGAGCAGTTCTTC. Translated: CASTDTTTGVEQFF. The chain carries TRBV6-6 and TRBJ2-1; D possibly uses TRBD1 or TRBD2 (5 bases each). The CDR3 runs 14 residues. Trimming left V 7 bases short and J 10 bases short, with 20 bases between. Germline CDR1 reads MNHNY; CDR2 reads SVGAGI (reference sequence).

The chain joins TRBV7-2 to TRBJ2-1, with a weak D call TRBD2 (5 bases). V gave up 5 bases and J gave up 5 bases, with 19 bases separating them. CDR3 length: 16 residues. Germline CDR1 SGHTA, CDR2 FQGNSA. CDR3 coding DNA: TGTGCCAGCAGCCCGCTAGGCGGGTACTATGACAATGAGCAGTTCTTC. Encoded protein: CASSPLGGYYDNEQFF.

This rearrangement joins TRBV6-1 to TRBJ2-5, with 9 bases identical to TRBD2. Trimming at V came to 2 bases and at J to 5 bases, leaving 24 bases not matched to a gene. From germline, CDR1 is MNHNS and CDR2 SASEGT. The CDR3 runs 21 residues. CDR3 coding DNA: TGTGCCAGCAGTGAATCTAGCTCTCATCGCGGGAGGGCCGACGCTATGGAGACCCAGTACTTC. This encodes CASSESSSHRGRADAMETQYF.

This chain connects TRBV10-3 to TRBJ1-1; no clear D gene. The ends were cut back, 4 bases at V and 5 bases at J, with 11 bases in the middle. This CDR3 is 13 amino acids long. Germline lookup yields CDR1 ENHRY and CDR2 SYGVKD. The CDR3 DNA follows: TGTGCCATCAGTGCGGACCCCGAGACTGAAGCTTTCTTT. It specifies CAISADPETEAFF.

This clone was found once. The same CDR3 can be traced to other DNA sequences in this sample. V is TRBV6-1 and J is TRBJ2-7, with D possibly TRBD2 on 6 matching bases. Trimming stripped 3 bases from V and 2 bases from J, with 8 bases between. Germline CDR1 reads MNHNS; CDR2 reads SASEGT. The CDR3 consists of 13 residues. The CDR3 loop reads CASSEGGPYEQYF. CDR3 nucleotides: TGTGCCAGCAGTGAGGGGGGTCCCTACGAGCAGTACTTC.